This paragraph covers one T cell receptor (beta chain) sequence. Its antigen remains undetermined. No per-base quality is available; no much larger clone lies one base away. The immunoSEQ assay was applied to genomic DNA to generate the TCR beta chain sequences. Per the authors' processing: Any CDR3 sequence that did not begin with the conserved framework cysteine at position 104 was removed by hand. To get clonality, the normalized Shannon's Diversity Index was subtracted from one, giving values from 0 (maximal diversity) to 1 (oligoclonal). Chi-squared comparison-of-proportions tests were used to check whether the frequency of the same CDR3 differed between samples, for example brain versus blood. Public clonotypes were found by searching immuneACCESS, and the VDJdb browser was used to assess similarity to known antiviral clonotypes. The immuneACCESS repertoire file appears here via TCRdb, limited to in-frame rearrangements. These files lack a portion of the clones; in checked studies, under half of the deficit traces to unresolved V genes, and the cause of the others is not known. V, J and clone size were drawn from that table, and D and trimming were deduced from the DNA. This sample is represented by over 20,000 clones; 90% to 95% of them were singletons. Clones ranked in the top ten supply 6.4% of the sample.

Explained via the paper, the time point label denotes: resected brain tissue, or blood drawn just prior to surgery. The surgery cases that showed the highest brain T cell transcript signatures were chosen for TCR beta chain sequencing of brain tissue, and of blood when it was available. Patients had been treated with at least one anti-epileptic drug before surgery. The TCR-sequenced patients were children whose drug-resistant epilepsy was caused by tuberous sclerosis complex, focal cortical dysplasia, Rasmussen encephalitis or hemimegalencephaly. Blood samples were drawn just before the epilepsy surgery. The Monarch genomic DNA purification kit was used to extract bulk genomic DNA from unsorted brain tissue and from whole blood. The CDR3, from cysteine to phenylalanine, totals 16 residues. Only the CDR3 DNA stays, 48 bases, in frame from base 1. Trimming accounts for 2 bases at V and 6 bases at J, while the number of junction bases matched to no gene is 6. The germline V gene gives CDR1 as SGHAT and CDR2 as FQNNGV.

These data originate in a study of brain T cells in children with intractable seizures (dated by TCRdb to about 2021). In terms of the full investigation: Resected brain tissue from about 50 pediatric epilepsy surgery cases was initially screened for immune gene transcripts with a NanoString immunology panel. About 70% of the 12 selected surgery cases also had pre-surgery blood sequenced, which left four cases with brain tissue only. Beyond this particular receptor, the publication reports: Because pre- and post-surgery blood were sequenced to different depths, clones absent from the pre-surgery sample may reflect undersampling. Viral specificity was inferred only from CDR3 sequence similarity, and patients' HCMV serostatus was unknown.

This clonotype was obtained from a boy aged 10-17 years with focal cortical dysplasia and intractable seizures. Sequenced here: peripheral blood, sampled at surgery. The chain is made from TRBV11-2 and TRBJ2-1; TRBD1 matches 11 bases in the middle. The CDR3: CASSLTGQGDGNEQFF. Read as DNA, the sequence is TGTGCCAGCAGCTTAACGGGACAGGGGGACGGCAATGAGCAGTTCTTC. Reference TRBV11-2 and TRBJ2-1 genes cover what lies past the CDR3, so the full variable domain is EAGVAQSPRYKIIEKRQSVAFWCNPISGHATLYWYQQILGQGPKLLIQFQNNGVVDDSQLPKDRFSAERLKGVDSTLKIQPAKLEDSAVYLCASSLTGQGDGNEQFFGPGTRLTVL.